This T cell receptor beta chain was retrieved from a study of OX40 agonist ivuxolimab in advanced cancers. Study context: Ivuxolimab, an antibody acting as an agonist of OX40 (CD134), was used to treat patients. Averaging around 60 years in age, with a range of 23 to 79, the cohort was 82.7% male.

The CDR3 is 13 residues long. V was clipped by 1 base and J by 8 bases, with 11 bases between them. Germline assignment: CDR1 MNHNS and CDR2 SASEGT. As for this clone: Its target is unknown.

This table comes from immunoSEQ multiplex PCR, and its TCRdb copy is limited to in-frame clones, with some not included. This sample has almost 70,000 clones, with 91% found just once. Findings and caveats of the study: CD4+ and CD8+ blood T cells expanded clonally by week 6 at 0.1 to 3.0 mg/kg.

The specimen comprised CD4+ or CD8+ T cells sorted from blood, sampled in a trial of the OX40 agonist ivuxolimab. The chain carries TRBV6-1 and TRBJ1-2; no reliable D call. The receptor was derived from an adult with an advanced solid tumor such as melanoma, head and neck, liver or kidney cancer. DNA of the CDR3: TGTGCCAGCAGTGAAGAGGGCAGGCTCGGCTACACCTTC. Its protein is CASSEEGRLGYTF.